This T cell receptor beta chain was documented in a study of cytomegalovirus exposure and HLA in healthy donors. Primers for the PCR totalled 60 Vbeta and 13 Jbeta. In the study's own analysis: There were about 80 million unique TCR beta chains by a later count, and some 10 million of them were shared. Repertoires were generated with immunoSEQ multiplex PCR, while TCRdb's copy carries only in-frame clones and drops some. V and J calls and clone size are those listed in that table; D and trimming were worked out from the DNA. The sample table sets out approximately 30,000 clones. On this clone: As yet, its antigen is unknown.

Study-level points and caveats: Reports credit the classifier with highly specific, highly sensitive diagnosis of cytomegalovirus status.

Germline V CDR1 and CDR2: MGHRA, YSYEKL. The J segment lost 0 bases and the V segment lost 4 bases, leaving 5 bases of the junction unmatched. CDR3 length equals 17 residues. V is TRBV4-1 and J is TRBJ2-3; 12 bases are shared with TRBD2. Source material: PBMCs. The clonotype comes from a man aged 35 to 55 in good health and CMV-seronegative. This CDR3 reads CASSPLAGGASTDTQYF. CDR3 coding DNA: TGCGCCAGCAGCCCACTAGCGGGGGGTGCTAGCACAGATACGCAGTATTTT.